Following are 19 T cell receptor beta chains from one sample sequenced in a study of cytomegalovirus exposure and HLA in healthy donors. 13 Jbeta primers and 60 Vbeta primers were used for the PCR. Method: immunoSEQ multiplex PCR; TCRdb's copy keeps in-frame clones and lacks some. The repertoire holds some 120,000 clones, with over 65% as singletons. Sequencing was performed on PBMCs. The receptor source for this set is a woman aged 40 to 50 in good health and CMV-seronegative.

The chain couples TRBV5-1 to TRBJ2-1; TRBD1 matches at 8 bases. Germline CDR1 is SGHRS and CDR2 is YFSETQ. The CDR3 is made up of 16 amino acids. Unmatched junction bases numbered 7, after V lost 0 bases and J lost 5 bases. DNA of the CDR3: TGCGCCAGCAGCTTGGAGCCTCTACAGGGGGACAATGAGCAGTTCTTC. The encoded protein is CASSLEPLQGDNEQFF.

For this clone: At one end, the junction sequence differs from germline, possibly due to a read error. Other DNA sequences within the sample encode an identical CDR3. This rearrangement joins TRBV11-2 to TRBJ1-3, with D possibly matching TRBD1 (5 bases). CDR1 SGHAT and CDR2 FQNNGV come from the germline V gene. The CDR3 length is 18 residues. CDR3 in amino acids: CASSFTWGGVGTGNTIYF. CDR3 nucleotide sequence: TGTGCCAGCAGCTTTACCTGGGGGGGGGTCGGCACTGGCAACACCATATATTTT.

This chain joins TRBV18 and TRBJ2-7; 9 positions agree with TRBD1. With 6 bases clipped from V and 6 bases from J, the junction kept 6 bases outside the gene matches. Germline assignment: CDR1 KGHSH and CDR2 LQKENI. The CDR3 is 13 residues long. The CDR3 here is CASSQGQGFEQYF. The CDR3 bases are TGTGCCAGCTCCCAAGGACAGGGGTTCGAGCAGTACTTC.

The CDR3 region has the DNA TGTGCCAGCAGTGAGAGGGTACTCACCTACGAGCAGTACTTC. This translates into CASSERVLTYEQYF. The gene calls are TRBV2 and TRBJ2-7; perhaps TRBD2 as D (5 bases). V gave up 3 bases and J gave up 2 bases, with 11 bases separating them. This CDR3 comprises 14 residues. Germline-derived CDR1 and CDR2 are SNHLY and FYNNEI.

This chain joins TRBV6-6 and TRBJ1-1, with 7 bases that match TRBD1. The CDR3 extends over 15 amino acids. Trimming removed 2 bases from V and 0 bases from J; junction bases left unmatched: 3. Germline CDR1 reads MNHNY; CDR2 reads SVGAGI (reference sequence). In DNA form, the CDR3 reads TGTGCCAGCAGTTACGGGGACAGTTTGAACACTGAAGCTTTCTTT. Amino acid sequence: CASSYGDSLNTEAFF.

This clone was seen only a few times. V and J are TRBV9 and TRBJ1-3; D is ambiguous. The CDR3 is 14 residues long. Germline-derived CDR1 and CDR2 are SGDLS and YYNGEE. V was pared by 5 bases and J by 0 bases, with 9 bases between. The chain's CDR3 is CASRSGYSGNTIYF. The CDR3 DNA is TGTGCCAGCAGGTCAGGCTACTCTGGAAACACCATATATTTT.

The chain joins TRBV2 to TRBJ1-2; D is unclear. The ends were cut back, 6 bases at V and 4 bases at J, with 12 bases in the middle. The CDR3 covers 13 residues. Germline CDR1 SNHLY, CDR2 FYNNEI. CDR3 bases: TGTGCCAGCAGCGAGGAGCAGTTCTATGGCTACACCTTC. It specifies CASSEEQFYGYTF.

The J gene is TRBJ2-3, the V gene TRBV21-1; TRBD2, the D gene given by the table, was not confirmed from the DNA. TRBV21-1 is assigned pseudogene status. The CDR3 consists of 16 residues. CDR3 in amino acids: CASSKGLAQSTDTQYF. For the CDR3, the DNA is TGTGCCAGCAGCAAAGGGCTAGCACAGAGTACAGATACGCAGTATTTT.

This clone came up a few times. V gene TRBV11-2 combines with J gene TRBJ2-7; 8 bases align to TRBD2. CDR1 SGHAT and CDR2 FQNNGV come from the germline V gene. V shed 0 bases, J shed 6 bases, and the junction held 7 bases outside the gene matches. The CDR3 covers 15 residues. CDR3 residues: CASSLEPGLAIEQYF. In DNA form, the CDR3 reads TGTGCCAGCAGCTTAGAGCCTGGACTAGCTATCGAGCAGTACTTC.

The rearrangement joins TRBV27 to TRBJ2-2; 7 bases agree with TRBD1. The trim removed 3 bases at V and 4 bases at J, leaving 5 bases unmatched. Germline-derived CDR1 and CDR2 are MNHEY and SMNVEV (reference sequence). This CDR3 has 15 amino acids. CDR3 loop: CASSLTGLSTGELFF. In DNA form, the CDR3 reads TGTGCCAGCAGTTTGACAGGGCTCAGCACCGGGGAGCTGTTTTTT.

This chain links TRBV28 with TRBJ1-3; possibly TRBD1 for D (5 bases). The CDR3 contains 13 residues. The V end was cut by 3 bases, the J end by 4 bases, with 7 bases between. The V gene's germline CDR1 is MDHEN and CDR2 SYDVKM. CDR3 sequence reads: CASSLGGGNTIYF. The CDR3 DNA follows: TGTGCCAGCAGTTTGGGGGGAGGAAACACCATATATTTT.

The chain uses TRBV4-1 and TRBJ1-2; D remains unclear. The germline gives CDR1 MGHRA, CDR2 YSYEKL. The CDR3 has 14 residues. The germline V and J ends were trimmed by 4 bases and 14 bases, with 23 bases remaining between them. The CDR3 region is CASSPGWVRNLRTF. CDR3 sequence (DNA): TGCGCCAGCAGCCCTGGTTGGGTCAGGAACCTCCGGACCTTC.

This CDR3 reads CASSLGTSGRTYTQYF. In nucleotides, the CDR3 is TGCGCCAGCAGCTTGGGTACTAGCGGGAGGACATATACGCAGTATTTT. The chain carries TRBV5-1 and TRBJ2-3; 12 bases align to TRBD2. Germline V gene data show CDR1 as SGHRS and CDR2 as YFSETQ. The length of the CDR3 is 16 residues. The V gene end was trimmed by 0 bases and the J gene end by 7 bases; junction bases not matched to a gene: 6.

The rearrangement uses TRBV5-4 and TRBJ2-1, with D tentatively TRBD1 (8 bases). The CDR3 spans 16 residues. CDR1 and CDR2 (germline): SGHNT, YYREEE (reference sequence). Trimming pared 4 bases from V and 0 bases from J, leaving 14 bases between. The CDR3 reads CASSPGGGSSYNEQFF. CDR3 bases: TGTGCCAGCAGCCCAGGGGGCGGGAGCTCCTACAATGAGCAGTTCTTC. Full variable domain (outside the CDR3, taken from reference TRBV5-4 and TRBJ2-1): ETGVTQSPTHLIKTRGQQVTLRCSSQSGHNTVSWYQQALGQGPQFIFQYYREEENGRGNFPPRFSGLQFPNYSSELNVNALELDDSALYLCASSPGGGSSYNEQFFGPGTRLTVL.

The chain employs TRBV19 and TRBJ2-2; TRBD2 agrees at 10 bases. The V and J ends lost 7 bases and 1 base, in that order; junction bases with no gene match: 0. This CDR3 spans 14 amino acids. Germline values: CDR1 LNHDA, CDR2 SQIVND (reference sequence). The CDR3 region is CASTSGRNTGELFF. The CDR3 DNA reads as TGTGCCAGTACTAGCGGGAGGAACACCGGGGAGCTGTTTTTT. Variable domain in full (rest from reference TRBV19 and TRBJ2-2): DGGITQSPKYLFRKEGQNVTLSCEQNLNHDAMYWYRQDPGQGLRLIYYSQIVNDFQKGDIAEGYSVSREKKESFPLTVTSAQKNPTAFYLCASTSGRNTGELFFGEGSRLTVL.

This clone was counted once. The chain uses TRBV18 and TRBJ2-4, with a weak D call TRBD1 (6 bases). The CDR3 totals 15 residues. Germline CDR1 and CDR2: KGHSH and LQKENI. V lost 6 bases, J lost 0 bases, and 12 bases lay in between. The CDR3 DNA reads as TGTGCCAGCTCCCCCCAGGGGTTAGCCAAAAACATTCAGTACTTC. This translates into CASSPQGLAKNIQYF.

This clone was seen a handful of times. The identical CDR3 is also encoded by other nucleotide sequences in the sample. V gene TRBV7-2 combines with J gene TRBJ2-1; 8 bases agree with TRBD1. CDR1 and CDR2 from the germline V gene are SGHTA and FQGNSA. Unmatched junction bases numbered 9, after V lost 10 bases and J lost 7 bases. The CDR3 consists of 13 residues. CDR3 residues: CATGTGLRNEQFF. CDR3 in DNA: TGTGCCACTGGGACAGGCCTGAGGAATGAGCAGTTCTTC.

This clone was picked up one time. CDR3 residues: CASSFGTGRRRLTF. CDR3 in DNA: TGTGCCAGCAGCTTCGGGACAGGACGCCGCCGCCTCACCTTC. The chain carries TRBV11-2 and TRBJ1-2, with 8 nucleotides matching TRBD1. V gave up 3 bases and J gave up 13 bases; unmatched junction bases: 13. The germline gives CDR1 SGHAT, CDR2 FQNNGV. CDR3 size: 14 residues. Using reference TRBV11-2 and TRBJ1-2 for the parts outside the CDR3, the full variable domain is EAGVAQSPRYKIIEKRQSVAFWCNPISGHATLYWYQQILGQGPKLLIQFQNNGVVDDSQLPKDRFSAERLKGVDSTLKIQPAKLEDSAVYLCASSFGTGRRRLTFGSGTRLTVV.

The CDR3 sequence: CATSRFSGGNTGELFF. The CDR3, as DNA: TGTGCCACCAGCAGATTTAGCGGGGGGAACACCGGGGAGCTGTTTTTT. The chain links TRBV15 to TRBJ2-2; TRBD2 matches 9 bases. The germline CDR1 and CDR2 sequences are LNHNV and YYDKDF (reference sequence). This CDR3 contains 16 residues. J lost 1 base, V lost 2 bases, and 2 bases had no gene match.